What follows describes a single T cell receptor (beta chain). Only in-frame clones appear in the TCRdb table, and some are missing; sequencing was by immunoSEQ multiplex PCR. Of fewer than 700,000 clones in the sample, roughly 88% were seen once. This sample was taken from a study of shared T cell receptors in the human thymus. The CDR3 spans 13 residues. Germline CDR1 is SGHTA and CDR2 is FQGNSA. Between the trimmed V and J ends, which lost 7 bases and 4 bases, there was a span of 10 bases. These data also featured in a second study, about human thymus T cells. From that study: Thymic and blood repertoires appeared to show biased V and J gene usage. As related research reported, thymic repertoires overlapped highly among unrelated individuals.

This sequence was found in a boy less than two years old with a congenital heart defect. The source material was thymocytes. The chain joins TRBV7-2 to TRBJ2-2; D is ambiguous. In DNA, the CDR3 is TGTGCCAGCACCAACACCCCCACCGGGGAGCTGTTTTTT. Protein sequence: CASTNTPTGELFF.